This TCR beta chain comes out of a study of glioma-infiltrating T cells. In regard to this clonotype: The antigen is undetermined.

The iRepertoire nested amplicon-rescue multiplex PCR amplified TCR alpha and beta CDR3s from RNA. Input was about 85-400 ng of tissue mRNA or PBMC total RNA. TCRdb itself ran the multiplex PCR reads through MiXCR, one entry per CDR3 protein. The data contain roughly 130,000 distinct CDR3 sequences, more than 20% of them seen just once; the ten biggest clones take up 27%. Trimming took 0 bases from V and 6 from J, leaving 14 bases between them. Germline V CDR1 and CDR2: DFQATT, SNEGSKA (reference sequence). The CDR3 loop spans 14 amino acids. Findings and limits, study-wide: Very few CDR3 sequences were shared between tissue and blood. Above-expected tissue-blood divergence occurred in all gliomas, most in low-grade ones.

The rearrangement joins TRBV20-1 to TRBJ1-2, with D possibly matching TRBD1 (6 bases). The TCR originated in a human donor with low-grade glioma or glioblastoma, undergoing nonglioma brain surgery, or in good health (not recorded which). Sequencing was carried out using glioma tissue, nonneoplastic brain tissue, or PBMCs (not recorded which). The CDR3 region is CSARDRGGGDGYTF. CDR3 DNA: TGCAGTGCTAGAGATCGAGGGGGGGGGGATGGCTACACCTTC.